The rows below give T cell receptor beta chains drawn from one sample of a study of blood T cells in healthy people across ages. Each CDR3 protein gets one entry after TCRdb re-called the 5' RACE reads with MiXCR. The sample records about a million distinct CDR3 sequences, 45% to 60% being singletons. Material for sequencing was blood. These receptor sequences come from a woman aged 60 to 75 in good health. Each CDR3 is given with its conserved first and last residue. The D gene is left open where the match is weak. Some rows have no size entry. The others give once, few or many, or a class for an expanded clone.

j_gene: TRBJ2-7; d_gene: -; abundance: few; v_gene: TRBV11-2; CDR3nt: TGTGCCAGCACCCATCAGACAGACCCTTACGAGCAGTACTTC; CDR3aa: CASTHQTDPYEQYF
j_gene: TRBJ2-6; d_gene: TRBD2; abundance: -; v_gene: TRBV4-1; CDR3nt: TGCGCCAGCAGCCAAGATGGCGGGAGGGTCCTCTCTGGGGCCAACGTCCTGACTTTC; CDR3aa: CASSQDGGRVLSGANVLTF
j_gene: TRBJ2-5; d_gene: -; abundance: -; v_gene: TRBV24-1; CDR3nt: TGTGCCACCAGTGAATTTCCTCAGGGGACACAAGAGACCCAGTACTTC; CDR3aa: CATSEFPQGTQETQYF
j_gene: TRBJ2-5; d_gene: TRBD2; abundance: -; v_gene: TRBV4-2; CDR3nt: TGTGCCAGCAGCCGAGGGACTAGCGGGACCCAAGAGACCCAGTACTTC; CDR3aa: CASSRGTSGTQETQYF
j_gene: TRBJ1-2; d_gene: -; abundance: -; v_gene: TRBV7-9; CDR3nt: TGTGCCAGCAGCCTTACGAGGGACGGCTACACCTTC; CDR3aa: CASSLTRDGYTF
j_gene: TRBJ1-5; d_gene: TRBD1; abundance: -; v_gene: TRBV27; CDR3nt: TGTGCCAGCAGTTTCTCCCCAGGGGGCCAAGGACAGCCCCAGCATTTT; CDR3aa: CASSFSPGGQGQPQHF
j_gene: TRBJ2-1; d_gene: TRBD2; abundance: -; v_gene: TRBV20-1; CDR3nt: TGCAGTGCTAGAGCCATAGCGGGATCGGCCTACAATGAGCAGTTCTTC; CDR3aa: CSARAIAGSAYNEQFF
j_gene: TRBJ2-5; d_gene: TRBD1; abundance: -; v_gene: TRBV12-3/TRBV12-4; CDR3nt: TGTGCCAGTAAACCGGGACAGATGCAAGAGACCCAGTACTTC; CDR3aa: CASKPGQMQETQYF
j_gene: TRBJ2-7; d_gene: -; abundance: few; v_gene: TRBV10-3; CDR3nt: TGTGCCATCAGTGAGTCGGCTAGCTCCTACGAGCAGTACTTC; CDR3aa: CAISESASSYEQYF
j_gene: TRBJ2-7; d_gene: -; abundance: -; v_gene: TRBV27; CDR3nt: TGTGCCAGCAGCCTTAAGGGAAGCTCCTACGAGCAGTACTTC; CDR3aa: CASSLKGSSYEQYF
j_gene: TRBJ1-1; d_gene: -; abundance: -; v_gene: TRBV5-6; CDR3nt: TGTGCCAGCAGCAGCCCCTCGGCTTGGAACACTGAAGCTTTCTTT; CDR3aa: CASSSPSAWNTEAFF
j_gene: TRBJ2-3; d_gene: -; abundance: few; v_gene: TRBV4-1; CDR3nt: TGCGCCAGCAGCCAAGAAATGGTTAGCGGAACAGCGCAGTATTTT; CDR3aa: CASSQEMVSGTAQYF
j_gene: TRBJ2-1; d_gene: TRBD2; abundance: -; v_gene: TRBV28; CDR3nt: TGTGCCAGCAGTTTGATGGGCGGGGGGAATGAGCAGTTCTTC; CDR3aa: CASSLMGGGNEQFF
j_gene: TRBJ2-7; d_gene: -; abundance: many; v_gene: TRBV29-1; CDR3nt: TGCAGCGTTGAAGGGGACTCCACCTACGAGCAGTACTTC; CDR3aa: CSVEGDSTYEQYF
j_gene: TRBJ2-7; d_gene: -; abundance: -; v_gene: TRBV12-3/TRBV12-4; CDR3nt: TGTGCCAGCAGTTTTGGTCACCAATCCTACGAGCAGTACTTC; CDR3aa: CASSFGHQSYEQYF
j_gene: TRBJ2-7; d_gene: TRBD2; abundance: -; v_gene: TRBV7-8; CDR3nt: TGTGCCAGCAGCTTACGGGATAGCGGGAACACCTACGAGCAGTACTTC; CDR3aa: CASSLRDSGNTYEQYF
j_gene: TRBJ2-3; d_gene: -; abundance: few; v_gene: TRBV4-1; CDR3nt: TGCGCCAGCAGCCAAGGGGTACGGCGCACAGATACGCAGTATTTT; CDR3aa: CASSQGVRRTDTQYF
j_gene: TRBJ2-3; d_gene: TRBD2; abundance: -; v_gene: TRBV5-1; CDR3nt: TGCGCCAGCTTTCCGGCGGGAGCAGATACGCAGTATTTT; CDR3aa: CASFPAGADTQYF
j_gene: TRBJ2-3; d_gene: TRBD2; abundance: many; v_gene: TRBV7-2; CDR3nt: TGTGCCAGCAGCCCGCTAGCGGGGGTGGGCACAGATACGCAGTATTTT; CDR3aa: CASSPLAGVGTDTQYF
j_gene: TRBJ1-1; d_gene: -; abundance: -; v_gene: TRBV28; CDR3nt: TGTGCCAGCAGTTCGGGGTGGAACACTGAAGCTTTCTTT; CDR3aa: CASSSGWNTEAFF
j_gene: TRBJ2-4; d_gene: -; abundance: -; v_gene: TRBV7-2; CDR3nt: TGTGCCAGCAGCCTAAGAAGCCGCGGCGACATTCAGTACTTC; CDR3aa: CASSLRSRGDIQYF
j_gene: TRBJ2-7; d_gene: -; abundance: -; v_gene: TRBV20-1; CDR3nt: TGCAGTGCCCCGCCACAGGGAGTGAGCTCCTACGAGCAGTACTTC; CDR3aa: CSAPPQGVSSYEQYF
j_gene: TRBJ2-7; d_gene: -; abundance: -; v_gene: TRBV6-6; CDR3nt: TGTGCCACCAGGGCTGGGTCGGGGCTAGCCTACGAGCAGTACTTC; CDR3aa: CATRAGSGLAYEQYF
j_gene: TRBJ2-3; d_gene: TRBD1; abundance: few; v_gene: TRBV5-5; CDR3nt: TGTGCCAGCAGCAGCGGTGGGACAGGATGGAGTACGCAGTATTTT; CDR3aa: CASSSGGTGWSTQYF
j_gene: TRBJ2-2; d_gene: TRBD1; abundance: -; v_gene: TRBV15; CDR3nt: TGTGCCACCAGCAGAGATCCGACAGGGCCCGGGGAGCTGTTTTTT; CDR3aa: CATSRDPTGPGELFF
j_gene: TRBJ2-7; d_gene: TRBD2; abundance: -; v_gene: TRBV2; CDR3nt: TGTGCCAGCAGTCGCCCCCTAGCGGCGGCCTACAATGAGCAGTACTTC; CDR3aa: CASSRPLAAAYNEQYF
j_gene: TRBJ2-7; d_gene: -; abundance: few; v_gene: TRBV29-1; CDR3nt: TGCAGCGCTACAGAAAACACAAGAGGGGAGCAGTACTTC; CDR3aa: CSATENTRGEQYF
j_gene: TRBJ2-7; d_gene: -; abundance: few; v_gene: TRBV10-3; CDR3nt: TGTGCCATCAGTGAGTCAGGCGGGACCTCCGGCTACGAGCAGTACTTC; CDR3aa: CAISESGGTSGYEQYF
j_gene: TRBJ2-7; d_gene: -; abundance: -; v_gene: TRBV5-4; CDR3nt: TGTGCCAGCAGCTTGGGACCTCCCGGGCCCACCACCATCTACGAGCAGTACTTC; CDR3aa: CASSLGPPGPTTIYEQYF
j_gene: TRBJ2-1; d_gene: -; abundance: -; v_gene: TRBV20-1; CDR3nt: TGCAGTGCTAGGGTTGCGGTCTCCTACAATGAGCAGTTCTTC; CDR3aa: CSARVAVSYNEQFF
j_gene: TRBJ2-1; d_gene: TRBD1; abundance: -; v_gene: TRBV27; CDR3nt: TGTGCCAGCAGTAACAGGGGGCTCCGGCATGAGCAGTTCTTC; CDR3aa: CASSNRGLRHEQFF
j_gene: TRBJ2-3; d_gene: TRBD2; abundance: -; v_gene: TRBV4-2; CDR3nt: TGTGCCAGCAGCCGACTGACTAGCGGGAATGTGGATACGCAGTATTTT; CDR3aa: CASSRLTSGNVDTQYF
j_gene: TRBJ2-5; d_gene: TRBD1; abundance: few; v_gene: TRBV10-3; CDR3nt: TGTGCCATGGGAGACAGGGTACAAGAGACCCAGTACTTC; CDR3aa: CAMGDRVQETQYF
j_gene: TRBJ2-7; d_gene: -; abundance: -; v_gene: TRBV12-3/TRBV12-4; CDR3nt: TGTGCCGGCAGTTTCTTCTCAAACGAGCAGTACTTC; CDR3aa: CAGSFFSNEQYF
j_gene: TRBJ2-7; d_gene: -; abundance: -; v_gene: TRBV27; CDR3nt: TGTGCCAGCAGTACCAAAGCGGGTATCTCCTACGAGCAGTACTTC; CDR3aa: CASSTKAGISYEQYF
j_gene: TRBJ2-7; d_gene: TRBD1; abundance: -; v_gene: TRBV29-1; CDR3nt: TGCAGCGCTAAAACGACAGGGGGCAATGAGCAGTACTTC; CDR3aa: CSAKTTGGNEQYF
j_gene: TRBJ2-7; d_gene: TRBD1; abundance: -; v_gene: TRBV5-1; CDR3nt: TGCGCCAGCAGCGGACAGGGGGCGTCTTCCTACAATGAGCAGTACTTC; CDR3aa: CASSGQGASSYNEQYF
j_gene: TRBJ2-2; d_gene: -; abundance: -; v_gene: TRBV20-1; CDR3nt: TGCAGTGCCGCGCTAGTGAGGGGGGGTCGCAACTTGAACACCGGGGAGCTGTTTTTT; CDR3aa: CSAALVRGGRNLNTGELFF